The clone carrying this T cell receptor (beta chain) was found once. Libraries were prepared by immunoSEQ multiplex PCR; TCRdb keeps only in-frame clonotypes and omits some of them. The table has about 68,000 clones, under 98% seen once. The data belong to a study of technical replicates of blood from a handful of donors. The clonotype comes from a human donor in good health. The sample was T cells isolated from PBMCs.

As DNA, the CDR3 is TGCGCCAGCAGCTCCGGGACTAGCGGGACGGTTGAGCAGTTCTTC. Its protein is CASSSGTSGTVEQFF. The chain employs TRBV5-1 and TRBJ2-1, with 13 bases aligning to TRBD2. Germline V gives CDR1 SGHRS, CDR2 YFSETQ. V lost 3 bases to trimming and J lost 9 bases; unmatched junction nucleotides: 6. The CDR3 consists of 15 residues.